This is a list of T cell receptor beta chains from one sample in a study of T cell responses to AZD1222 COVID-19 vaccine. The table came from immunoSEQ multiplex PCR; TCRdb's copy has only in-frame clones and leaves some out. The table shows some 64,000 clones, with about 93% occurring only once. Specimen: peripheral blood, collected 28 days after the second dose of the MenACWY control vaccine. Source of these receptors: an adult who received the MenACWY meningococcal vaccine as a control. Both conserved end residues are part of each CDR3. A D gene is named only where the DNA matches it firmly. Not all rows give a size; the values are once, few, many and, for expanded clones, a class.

CDR3aa: CASSLVPWQGAEAFF
CDR3nt: TGTGCCAGCAGCTTGGTCCCGTGGCAGGGTGCTGAAGCTTTCTTT
v_gene: TRBV5-6
len: 15
d_gene: NA
abundance: NA
j_gene: TRBJ1-1

CDR3aa: CASIRAGQQNQPQHF
CDR3nt: TGTGCCAGCATTCGAGCGGGACAGCAAAATCAGCCCCAGCATTTT
v_gene: TRBV6-5
len: 15
d_gene: TRBD1
abundance: NA
j_gene: TRBJ1-5

CDR3aa: CASSYEVTGELFF
CDR3nt: TGTGCCAGCAGTTACGAAGTGACCGGGGAGCTGTTTTTT
v_gene: TRBV6-5
len: 13
d_gene: NA
abundance: NA
j_gene: TRBJ2-2

CDR3aa: CASSTMTGGNTIYF
CDR3nt: TGTGCCAGCAGCACAATGACAGGTGGAAACACCATATATTTT
v_gene: TRBV11-2
len: 14
d_gene: NA
abundance: NA
j_gene: TRBJ1-3

CDR3aa: CASREHSGGETQYF
CDR3nt: TGTGCCAGCAGGGAGCACTCGGGTGGGGAGACCCAGTACTTC
v_gene: TRBV2
len: 14
d_gene: NA
abundance: NA
j_gene: TRBJ2-5

CDR3aa: CASRRQGGQPQHF
CDR3nt: TGTGCCAGCAGGCGACAGGGAGGACAGCCCCAGCATTTT
v_gene: TRBV2
len: 13
d_gene: TRBD1
abundance: NA
j_gene: TRBJ1-5

CDR3aa: CASSLLGTRLDTGELFF
CDR3nt: TGCGCCAGCAGCTTGCTGGGAACGAGATTGGACACCGGGGAGCTGTTTTTT
v_gene: TRBV5-1
len: 17
d_gene: NA
abundance: NA
j_gene: TRBJ2-2

CDR3aa: CASSILTSLSPGGYTF
CDR3nt: TGTGCCAGCAGCATATTGACGTCCCTCTCACCGGGTGGCTACACCTTC
v_gene: TRBV28
len: 16
d_gene: NA
abundance: NA
j_gene: TRBJ1-2

CDR3aa: CATSDLSARRGNTGELFF
CDR3nt: TGTGCCACCAGTGATTTGTCTGCGCGGCGGGGGAACACCGGGGAGCTGTTTTTT
v_gene: TRBV24-1
len: 18
d_gene: NA
abundance: NA
j_gene: TRBJ2-2

CDR3aa: CASSLDRGYNQPQHF
CDR3nt: TGTGCCAGCAGCCTGGACAGGGGATACAATCAGCCCCAGCATTTT
v_gene: TRBV11-2
len: 15
d_gene: TRBD1
abundance: NA
j_gene: TRBJ1-5

CDR3aa: CASSGGQGANSPLHF
CDR3nt: TGTGCCAGCAGCGGGGGACAGGGGGCGAATTCACCCCTCCACTTT
v_gene: TRBV9
len: 15
d_gene: TRBD1
abundance: NA
j_gene: TRBJ1-6

CDR3aa: CASSESASGSGGEQFF
CDR3nt: TGCGCCAGCAGTGAATCGGCTAGCGGGAGCGGGGGTGAGCAGTTCTTC
v_gene: TRBV10-1
len: 16
d_gene: TRBD2
abundance: NA
j_gene: TRBJ2-1

CDR3aa: CASSASFSYEQYF
CDR3nt: TGTGCCAGCAGCGCGAGCTTCTCCTACGAGCAGTACTTC
v_gene: TRBV5-4
len: 13
d_gene: NA
abundance: NA
j_gene: TRBJ2-7

CDR3aa: CASSRGQGDQPQHF
CDR3nt: TGTGCCAGCAGCCGAGGACAGGGTGATCAGCCCCAGCATTTT
v_gene: TRBV7-9
len: 14
d_gene: TRBD1
abundance: NA
j_gene: TRBJ1-5

CDR3aa: CASSLATVGKLFF
CDR3nt: TGTGCCAGCAGTCTAGCGACCGTCGGGAAACTGTTTTTT
v_gene: TRBV28
len: 13
d_gene: NA
abundance: few
j_gene: TRBJ1-4

CDR3aa: CASSLVGGYQPQHF
CDR3nt: TGTGCCAGCAGTTTAGTCGGTGGGTATCAGCCCCAGCATTTT
v_gene: TRBV28
len: 14
d_gene: NA
abundance: NA
j_gene: TRBJ1-5

CDR3aa: CATSDSRVAYEQYF
CDR3nt: TGTGCCACCAGTGACAGCAGGGTCGCCTACGAGCAGTACTTC
v_gene: TRBV24-1
len: 14
d_gene: NA
abundance: NA
j_gene: TRBJ2-7

CDR3aa: CASSLGGSYEKLFF
CDR3nt: TGTGCCAGCAGCTTGGGTGGCAGTTATGAAAAACTGTTTTTT
v_gene: TRBV5-8
len: 14
d_gene: NA
abundance: NA
j_gene: TRBJ1-4

CDR3aa: CASSLGGTNEQFF
CDR3nt: TGTGCCAGCAGCTTAGGCGGGACCAATGAGCAGTTCTTC
v_gene: TRBV7-3
len: 13
d_gene: NA
abundance: NA
j_gene: TRBJ2-1

CDR3aa: CASSSHQGYEQYF
CDR3nt: TGTGCCAGCAGTTCCCACCAGGGCTACGAGCAGTACTTC
v_gene: TRBV27
len: 13
d_gene: NA
abundance: NA
j_gene: TRBJ2-7

CDR3aa: CASSLGQGNSPLHF
CDR3nt: TGTGCCAGCAGCCTTGGACAGGGGAATTCACCCCTCCACTTT
v_gene: TRBV9
len: 14
d_gene: TRBD1
abundance: NA
j_gene: TRBJ1-6

CDR3aa: CASSYYPPRGNSPLHF
CDR3nt: TGTGCCAGCAGTTACTATCCCCCCCGGGGAAATTCACCCCTCCACTTT
v_gene: TRBV6-5
len: 16
d_gene: NA
abundance: medium-sized
j_gene: TRBJ1-6

CDR3aa: CASSDLGMGSNQPQHF
CDR3nt: TGTGCCAGCAGTGATCTGGGGATGGGAAGCAATCAGCCCCAGCATTTT
v_gene: TRBV2
len: 16
d_gene: NA
abundance: NA
j_gene: TRBJ1-5

CDR3aa: CASSLTSPTEQFF
CDR3nt: TGTGCCAGCAGTTTGACTAGCCCTACTGAGCAGTTCTTC
v_gene: TRBV12-3/TRBV12-4
len: 13
d_gene: TRBD2
abundance: NA
j_gene: TRBJ2-1

CDR3aa: CASSHKTGGPNTEAFF
CDR3nt: TGTGCCAGCAGCCATAAAACAGGGGGCCCTAACACTGAAGCTTTCTTT
v_gene: TRBV5-4
len: 16
d_gene: TRBD1
abundance: NA
j_gene: TRBJ1-1

CDR3aa: CATKGDYEQYF
CDR3nt: TGTGCCACCAAAGGCGACTACGAGCAGTACTTC
v_gene: TRBV28
len: 11
d_gene: NA
abundance: NA
j_gene: TRBJ2-7

CDR3aa: CASSPPDRYNEQFF
CDR3nt: TGTGCCAGCAGCCCCCCGGACCGTTACAATGAGCAGTTCTTC
v_gene: TRBV11-3
len: 14
d_gene: NA
abundance: NA
j_gene: TRBJ2-1

CDR3aa: CASSLVVSPKETQYF
CDR3nt: TGTGCCAGCAGCTTAGTCGTCAGCCCGAAAGAGACCCAGTACTTC
v_gene: TRBV11-2
len: 15
d_gene: NA
abundance: NA
j_gene: TRBJ2-5

CDR3aa: CASSLGTVETQYF
CDR3nt: TGTGCCAGCAGCTTGGGGACAGTAGAGACCCAGTACTTC
v_gene: TRBV7-2
len: 13
d_gene: TRBD1
abundance: NA
j_gene: TRBJ2-5

CDR3aa: CASIPGQGANTEAFF
CDR3nt: TGTGCCAGTATCCCCGGCCAGGGGGCGAACACTGAAGCTTTCTTT
v_gene: TRBV19
len: 15
d_gene: TRBD1
abundance: NA
j_gene: TRBJ1-1